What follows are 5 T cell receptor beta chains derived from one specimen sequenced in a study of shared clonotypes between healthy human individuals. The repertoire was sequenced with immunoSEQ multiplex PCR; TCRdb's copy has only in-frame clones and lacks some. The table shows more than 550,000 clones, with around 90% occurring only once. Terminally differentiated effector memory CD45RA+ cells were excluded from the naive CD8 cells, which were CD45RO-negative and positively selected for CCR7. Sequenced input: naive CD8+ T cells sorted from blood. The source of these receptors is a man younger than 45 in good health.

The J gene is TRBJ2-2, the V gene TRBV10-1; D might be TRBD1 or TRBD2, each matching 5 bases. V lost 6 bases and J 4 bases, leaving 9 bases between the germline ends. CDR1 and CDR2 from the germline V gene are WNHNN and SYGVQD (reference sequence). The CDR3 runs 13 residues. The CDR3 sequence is CASRRGRTGELFF. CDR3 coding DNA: TGCGCCAGCAGGAGGGGACGCACCGGGGAGCTGTTTTTT.

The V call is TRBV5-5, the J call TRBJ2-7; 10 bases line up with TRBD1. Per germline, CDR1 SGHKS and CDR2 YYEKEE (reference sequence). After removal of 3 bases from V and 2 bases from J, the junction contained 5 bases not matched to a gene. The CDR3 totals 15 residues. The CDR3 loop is CASSSGQGYPYEQYF. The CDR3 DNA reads TGTGCCAGCAGCTCGGGACAGGGGTACCCCTACGAGCAGTACTTC.

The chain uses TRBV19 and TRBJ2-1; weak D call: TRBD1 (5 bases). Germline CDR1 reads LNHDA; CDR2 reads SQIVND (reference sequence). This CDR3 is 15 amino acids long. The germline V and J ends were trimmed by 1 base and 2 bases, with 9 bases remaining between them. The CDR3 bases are TGTGCCAGTAGTATAGCAGGGCACCCCTACAATGAGCAGTTCTTC. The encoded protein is CASSIAGHPYNEQFF.

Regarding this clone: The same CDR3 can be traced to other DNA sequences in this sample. The CDR3: CASSPRVSYEQYF. CDR3 DNA: TGTGCCAGCAGCCCCCGGGTATCCTACGAGCAGTACTTC. The chain couples TRBV28 to TRBJ2-7; no clear D gene. Germline V gives CDR1 MDHEN, CDR2 SYDVKM. V was cut by 6 bases and J by 1 base, with 10 bases left in between. The CDR3 contains 13 residues.

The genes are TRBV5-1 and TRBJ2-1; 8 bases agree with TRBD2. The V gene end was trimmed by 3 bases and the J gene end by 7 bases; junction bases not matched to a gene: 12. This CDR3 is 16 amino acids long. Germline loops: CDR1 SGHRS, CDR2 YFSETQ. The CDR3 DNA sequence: TGCGCCAGCAGCTCGGAGCGGGAGACTTCTAGGAATGAGCAGTTCTTC. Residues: CASSSERETSRNEQFF.